This entry describes one TCR beta chain. Its antigen is not yet known. The record has no base qualities; no much larger clone is one base away. This entry is derived from a study of blood T cell repertoires in COVID-19 (dated by TCRdb to 2019 to 2021). Background for the entire study: Samples covering the acute and convalescent phases of COVID-19 were provided by collaborators in the United States, Italy and Spain. The samples were drawn from two sources: the first 160 participants of the ongoing ImmuneRACE study, and approximately 1,300 subjects contributed by 6 global collaborators. Subjects who had been exposed to COVID-19, were actively infected with it, or had recovered from it provided the deeply sampled blood TCRbeta repertoires that made up the dataset. A de-identified subject ID, COVID-19 status, age in years and sex were almost always included in the sample metadata. A freely available public database, intended as a resource for researchers studying the immune response to SARS-CoV-2, is where the repertoires were released. The prospective study material was composed of cDNA or gDNA derived from T cells, B-cell-depleted T cells, or PBMCs. Where available, HLA class I and class II types were obtained from metadata supplied by the sample provider rather than from assay-based typing. Here is what the overall study found, with its caveats: Clinical and demographic metadata were provided uncurated, with the amount varying by source and participant.

The germline V gene (reference sequence) provides CDR1 LGHDT and CDR2 YNNKEL. The CDR3 goes from the cysteine to the phenylalanine over 17 residues. Kept here is only the CDR3 DNA, which spans 51 bases and is read in frame from base 1. V is pared back by 1 base and J by 5 bases, with 20 bases lying between the germline termini. The immunoSEQ Assay, a bias-controlled multiplex PCR, was used to amplify TCRbeta CDR3 regions from genomic DNA. Per the source publication's procedure: The number of nucleated cells in each sample was estimated from the amplification of reference gene primers within the assay. Sequence reads were collapsed and filtered to measure the absolute abundance of every unique TCRbeta CDR3 rearrangement. Productive Simpson clonality was computed per sample as the square root of Simpson's diversity index over productive rearrangements. Imported from immuneACCESS, the table was reduced by TCRdb to in-frame sequences with V and J called. These copies leave out some clones; in studies compared against another copy, an unresolved V gene accounts for under half, and the cause of the remainder is not known. V and J calls and clone size are given by that table; D and trimming were obtained from the DNA. Counted in this sample were approximately 82,000 clones; around four fifths of them appeared once. Over 9.5% of the sample rests with the top ten.

Collaborating institutions collected whole blood in K2EDTA tubes following their own protocols. For TCRbeta analysis, collaborators shipped samples in one of three forms: frozen whole blood, isolated PBMCs, or DNA extracted from either of those sample types. This clonotype was obtained from a woman aged 70-85 years with active or convalescent COVID-19. The sequenced material came from peripheral blood. The chain couples TRBV3-1 (or the pseudogene TRBV3-2) to TRBJ2-5, with the D gene not confidently named. The CDR3 sequence is CASSQAPMGVARETQYF. The nucleotides are TGTGCCAGCAGCCAAGCCCCGATGGGTGTTGCGCGGGAGACCCAGTACTTC.